A single TCR beta chain is shown here with its context. There is no known antigen for this receptor. Per-base qualities were not stored, and no clone one base away is much larger. The immunoSEQ Assay, a bias-controlled multiplex PCR, was used to amplify TCRbeta CDR3 regions from genomic DNA. The study's own analysis went as follows. Nucleated cell counts per sample were estimated from amplification of reference gene primers within the assay. To quantify the absolute abundance of each unique TCRbeta CDR3 rearrangement, sequence reads were collapsed and filtered. For each sample, productive Simpson clonality was calculated by taking the square root of Simpson's diversity index across productive rearrangements. Not all clones reach the TCRdb copy of this immuneACCESS table, which keeps in-frame sequences only. Checked studies attribute under half of the gap to unresolved V genes and leave the rest unexplained. V and J calls and clone size come straight from that table; D and trimming were deduced from the DNA. The sample table holds about 160,000 clones, of which approximately 75% were seen once. The ten largest account for approximately 10% of the sample.

Counted from cysteine to phenylalanine, this CDR3 has 14 amino acids. Solely the CDR3 DNA is kept, with 42 bases framed from the first base. The junction carries 14 bases between V and J, which are trimmed by 3 bases and 7 bases respectively. The germline V gene provides CDR1 SGDLS and CDR2 YYNGEE. These data originate in a study of blood T cell repertoires in COVID-19 (dated by TCRdb to the early 2020s). Broadly, across the study: Samples covering the acute and convalescent phases of COVID-19 were provided by collaborators in the United States, Italy and Spain. The material from the prospective study consisted of cDNA or gDNA derived from T cells, B-cell-depleted T cells, or PBMCs. Deeply sampled blood TCRbeta repertoires from subjects exposed to, actively infected with, or recovered from COVID-19 were included in the dataset. A freely available public database, intended as a resource for researchers studying the immune response to SARS-CoV-2, is where the repertoires were released. Samples came from the ongoing ImmuneRACE study (first 160 participants) plus 1,254 subjects from 6 global collaborators. Nearly every sample came with metadata listing a de-identified subject ID, COVID-19 status, age in years and sex. Where available, HLA class I and class II types were obtained from metadata supplied by the sample provider rather than from assay-based typing.

Whole blood was collected in K2EDTA tubes by collaborating institutions according to the institutions' own protocols. For TCRbeta analysis, collaborators shipped samples in one of three forms: frozen whole blood, isolated PBMCs, or DNA extracted from either of those sample types. Beyond this particular receptor, the publication reports: How much clinical and demographic metadata was included differed by source and by participant, and the metadata was provided uncurated.

The receptor chain draws on TRBV9 and TRBJ1-3; the D gene identity is not certain. The material sequenced was peripheral blood. This TCR was sampled from a human donor in a cohort sampled during active COVID-19. This receptor carries the CDR3 CASSAGSPGNTIYF. In nucleotide form, the sequence is TGTGCCAGCAGCGCCGGTAGCCCCGGTAACACCATATATTTT.